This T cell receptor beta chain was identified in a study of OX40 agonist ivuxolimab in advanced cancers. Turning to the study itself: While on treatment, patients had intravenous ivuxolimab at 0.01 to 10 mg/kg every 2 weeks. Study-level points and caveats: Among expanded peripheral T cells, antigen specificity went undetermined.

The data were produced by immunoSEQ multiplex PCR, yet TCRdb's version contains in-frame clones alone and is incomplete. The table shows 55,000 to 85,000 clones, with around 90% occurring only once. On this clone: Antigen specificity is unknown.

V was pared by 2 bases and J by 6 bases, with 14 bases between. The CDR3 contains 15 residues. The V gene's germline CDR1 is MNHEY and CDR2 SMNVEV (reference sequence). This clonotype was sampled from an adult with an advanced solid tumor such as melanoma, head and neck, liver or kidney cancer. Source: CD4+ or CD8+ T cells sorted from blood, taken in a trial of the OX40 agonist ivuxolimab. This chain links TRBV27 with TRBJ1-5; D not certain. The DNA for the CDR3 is TGTGCCAGCAGTTTAAGCGAAGCGGGCGGTCAGCCCCAGCATTTT. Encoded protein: CASSLSEAGGQPQHF.